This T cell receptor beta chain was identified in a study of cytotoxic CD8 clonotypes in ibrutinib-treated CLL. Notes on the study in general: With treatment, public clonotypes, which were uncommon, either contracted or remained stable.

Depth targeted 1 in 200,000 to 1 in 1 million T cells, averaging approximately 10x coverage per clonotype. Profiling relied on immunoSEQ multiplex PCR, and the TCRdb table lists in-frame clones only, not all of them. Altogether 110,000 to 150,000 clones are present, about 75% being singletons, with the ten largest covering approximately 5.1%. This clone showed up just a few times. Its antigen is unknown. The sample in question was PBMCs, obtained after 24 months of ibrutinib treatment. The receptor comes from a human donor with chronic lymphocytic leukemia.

This CDR3 reads CASSYDRGYGYTF. DNA for the CDR3: TGTGCCAGCAGTTACGACAGGGGGTATGGCTACACCTTC. This chain links TRBV6-5 with TRBJ1-2, with 9 bases matching TRBD1. CDR3 length: 13 residues. Germline V CDR1 and CDR2: MNHEY, SVGAGI. Unmatched junction bases numbered 0, after V lost 2 bases and J lost 5 bases.